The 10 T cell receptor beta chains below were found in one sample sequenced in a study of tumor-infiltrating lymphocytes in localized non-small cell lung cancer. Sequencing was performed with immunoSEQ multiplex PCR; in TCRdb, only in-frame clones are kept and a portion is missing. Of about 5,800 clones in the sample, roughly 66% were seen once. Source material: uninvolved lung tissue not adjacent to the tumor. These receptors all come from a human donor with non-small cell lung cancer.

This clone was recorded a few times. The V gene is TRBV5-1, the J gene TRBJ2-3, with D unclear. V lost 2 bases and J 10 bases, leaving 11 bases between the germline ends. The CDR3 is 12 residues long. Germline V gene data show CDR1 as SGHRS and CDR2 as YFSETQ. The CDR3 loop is CASSFTGHSQYF. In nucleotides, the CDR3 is TGCGCCAGCAGCTTTACCGGGCATTCGCAGTATTTT.

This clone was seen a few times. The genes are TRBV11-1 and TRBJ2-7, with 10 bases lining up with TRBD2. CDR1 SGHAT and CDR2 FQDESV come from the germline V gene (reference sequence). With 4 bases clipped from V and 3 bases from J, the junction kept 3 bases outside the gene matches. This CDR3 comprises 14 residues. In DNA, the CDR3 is TGTGCCAGCAGCTGGTCTAGCGGGAGCTACGAGCAGTACTTC. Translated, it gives CASSWSSGSYEQYF.

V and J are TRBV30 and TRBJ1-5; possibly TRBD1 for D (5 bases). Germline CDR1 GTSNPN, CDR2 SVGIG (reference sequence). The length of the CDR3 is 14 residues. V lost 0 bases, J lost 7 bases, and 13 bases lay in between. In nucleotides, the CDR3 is TGTGCCTGGAGTGTTGGTCAGGGAGAACAGCCCCAGCATTTT. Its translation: CAWSVGQGEQPQHF. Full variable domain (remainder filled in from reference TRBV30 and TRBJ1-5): SQTIHQWPATLVQPVGSPLSLECTVEGTSNPNLYWYRQAAGRGLQLLFYSVGIGQISSEVPQNLSASRPQDRQFILSSKKLLLSDSGFYLCAWSVGQGEQPQHFGDGTRLSIL.

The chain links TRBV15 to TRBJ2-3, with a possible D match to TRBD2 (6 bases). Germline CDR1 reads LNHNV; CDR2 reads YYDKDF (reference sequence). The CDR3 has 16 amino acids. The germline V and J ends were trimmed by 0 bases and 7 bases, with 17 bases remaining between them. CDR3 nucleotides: TGTGCCACCAGCAGAGATGCGCGGGATGTCACCAATACGCAGTATTTT. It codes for CATSRDARDVTNTQYF. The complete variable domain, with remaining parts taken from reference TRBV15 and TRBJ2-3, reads DAMVIQNPRYQVTQFGKPVTLSCSQTLNHNVMYWYQQKSSQAPKLLFHYYDKDFNNEADTPDNFQSRRPNTSFCFLDIRSPGLGDTAMYLCATSRDARDVTNTQYFGPGTRLTVL.

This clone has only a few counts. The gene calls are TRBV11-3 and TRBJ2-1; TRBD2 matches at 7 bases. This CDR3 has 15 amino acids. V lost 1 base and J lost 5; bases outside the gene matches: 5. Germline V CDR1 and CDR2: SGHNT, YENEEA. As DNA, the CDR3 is TGTGCCAGCAGCTTAGCGGGAGGTGGAAACAATGAGCAGTTCTTC. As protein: CASSLAGGGNNEQFF.

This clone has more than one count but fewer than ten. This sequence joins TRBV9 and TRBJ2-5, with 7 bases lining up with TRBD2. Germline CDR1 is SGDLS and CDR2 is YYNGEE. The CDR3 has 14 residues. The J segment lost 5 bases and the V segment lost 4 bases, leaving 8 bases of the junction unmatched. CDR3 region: CASSLTWGGETQYF. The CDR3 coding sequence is TGTGCCAGCAGCTTAACCTGGGGAGGGGAGACCCAGTACTTC.

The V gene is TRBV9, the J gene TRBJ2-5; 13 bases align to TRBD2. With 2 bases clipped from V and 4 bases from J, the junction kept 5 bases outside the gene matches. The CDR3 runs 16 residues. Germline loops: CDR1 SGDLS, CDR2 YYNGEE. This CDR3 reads CASSVGLAGVRETQYF. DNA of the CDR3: TGTGCCAGCAGCGTCGGACTAGCGGGAGTAAGAGAGACCCAGTACTTC.

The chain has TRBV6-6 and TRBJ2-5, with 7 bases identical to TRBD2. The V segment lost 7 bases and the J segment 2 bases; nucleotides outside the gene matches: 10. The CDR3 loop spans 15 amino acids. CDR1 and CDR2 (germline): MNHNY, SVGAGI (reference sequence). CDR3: CASTTSGTHQETQYF. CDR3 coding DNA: TGTGCCAGCACCACAAGCGGGACCCATCAAGAGACCCAGTACTTC.

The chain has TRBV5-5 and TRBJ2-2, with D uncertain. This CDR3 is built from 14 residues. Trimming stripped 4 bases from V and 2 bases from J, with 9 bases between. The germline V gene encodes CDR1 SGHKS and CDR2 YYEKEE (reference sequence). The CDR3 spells CASSKGINTGELFF. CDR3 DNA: TGTGCCAGCAGCAAAGGGATTAACACCGGGGAGCTGTTTTTT.

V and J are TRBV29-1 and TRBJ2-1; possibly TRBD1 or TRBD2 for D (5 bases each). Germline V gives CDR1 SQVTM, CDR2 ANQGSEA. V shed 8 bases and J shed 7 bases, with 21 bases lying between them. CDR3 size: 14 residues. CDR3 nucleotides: TGCAGCATTGGCCGGGACCCTAACTCTAATGAGCAGTTCTTC. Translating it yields CSIGRDPNSNEQFF.